The sequence of this TCR beta chain was determined in a study of cytomegalovirus exposure and HLA in healthy donors. Study-wide findings and caveats: No immune exposure information besides CMV serostatus was available. A later analysis linked a missense DCLRE1C variant to TCR beta V- and J-gene trimming.

Worth noting for this clone: Its antigen is not identified.

The PCR made use of 60 Vbeta and 13 Jbeta primers. Here immunoSEQ multiplex PCR was the method, and the copy in TCRdb shows in-frame clones only, minus some. Among under 110,000 clones, approximately 89% were seen once, and the ten largest hold around 3.6%. CDR1 and CDR2 from the germline V gene are LNHDA and SQIVND (reference sequence). The CDR3 loop spans 14 amino acids. Trimming removed 1 base at V and 1 base at J, with 7 bases between. The clonotype comes from a man aged 30 to 39 in good health and CMV-seronegative. The sample consisted of PBMCs. J is TRBJ2-5 and V is TRBV19; D not resolved. Written as DNA, the CDR3 is TGTGCCAGTAGTATAGCGGGTAGCCAAGAGACCCAGTACTTC. This translates into CASSIAGSQETQYF.